This T cell receptor beta chain was retrieved from a study of cytomegalovirus exposure and HLA in healthy donors. This CDR3 is 14 amino acids long. V was shortened by 6 bases and J by 3 bases, with 14 bases between the two germline ends. Germline CDR1 SGHRS, CDR2 YFSETQ. PCR used 60 Vbeta primers and 13 Jbeta primers. Measured with immunoSEQ multiplex PCR; TCRdb has only the in-frame clones, and not every one. This table holds under 150,000 clones, 76% found once. The sample taken for sequencing was PBMCs. The chain carries TRBV5-1 and TRBJ2-3; D might be TRBD2 (6 bases). This clonotype was obtained from a female donor in good health and CMV-seropositive. The CDR3 DNA is TGCGCCAGCAAAGATCGGGAGAGGACAGATACGCAGTATTTT. It translates to CASKDRERTDTQYF.